The 19 T cell receptor beta chains in this list originate from one sample, sequenced in a study of T cells in Graves' hyperthyroidism and ophthalmopathy. The CDR3 regions of TCR beta were amplified from RNA transcripts. HTBI primers were the set used in a first-round RT-PCR of the TCR CDR3. From the multiplex PCR reads, TCRdb called clonotypes with MiXCR, one entry per CDR3 protein. The sample yields about 770,000 distinct CDR3 sequences, 18% seen once. Sequences were obtained from blood. The receptors were gathered from a woman between 45 and 60 years old with Graves' hyperthyroidism that later progressed to Graves' ophthalmopathy.

This clonotype was seen only a few times. The V call is TRBV10-1, the J call TRBJ2-1, with D tentatively TRBD2 (6 bases). The V end lost 8 bases, the J end lost 7 bases, and 15 bases lay between the germline ends. This CDR3 spans 13 amino acids. Germline-derived CDR1 and CDR2 are WNHNN and SYGVQD (reference sequence). For the CDR3, the DNA is TGCGCCAGCGGTGGAACGGGGAGGAATGAGCAGTTCTTC. Encoded protein: CASGGTGRNEQFF.

In this sample, this clonotype turned up many times. The V gene is TRBV5-1, the J gene TRBJ1-1; D is possibly TRBD1 (6 bases). The CDR3 loop spans 13 amino acids. The germline V and J ends were trimmed by 0 bases and 8 bases, with 11 bases remaining between them. CDR1 SGHRS and CDR2 YFSETQ come from the germline V gene. The CDR3 reads CASSLEGGSEAFF. As DNA, the CDR3 is TGCGCCAGCAGCTTGGAAGGGGGTTCGGAAGCTTTCTTT.

This clonotype was recorded many times. J is TRBJ1-1 and V is TRBV7-2, with D unresolved. This CDR3 contains 12 residues. Germline CDR1 SGHTA, CDR2 FQGNSA. The V and J ends lost 3 bases and 4 bases respectively, with 6 bases between them. CDR3: CASSFRRTEAFF. In DNA form, the CDR3 reads TGTGCCAGCAGCTTCCGGCGCACTGAAGCTTTCTTT.

This clonotype has at least ten counts. J is TRBJ1-2 and V is TRBV27; D call uncertain. The ends were cut back, 3 bases at V and 4 bases at J, with 12 bases in the middle. Germline V gene sequence: CDR1 MNHEY, CDR2 SMNVEV (reference sequence). The length of the CDR3 is 14 residues. The CDR3 bases are TGTGCCAGCAGTTTGCGCGGAACGTTCTATGGCTACACCTTC. Amino acids: CASSLRGTFYGYTF.

The rearrangement uses TRBV7-6 and TRBJ2-6; D is uncertain. The CDR3 runs 17 residues. Trimming left V 6 bases short and J 0 bases short, with 15 bases between. The germline CDR1 and CDR2 sequences are SGHVS and FNYEAQ. The CDR3 protein is CASRDGMGSSGANVLTF. CDR3 DNA sequence: TGTGCCAGCAGGGATGGGATGGGAAGCTCTGGGGCCAACGTCCTGACTTTC.

The J gene is TRBJ2-5, the V gene TRBV3-1; D unresolved. The CDR3 length is 16 residues. V shed 1 base and J shed 0 bases, with 12 bases lying between them. In germline, CDR1 is LGHDT, CDR2 YNNKEL (reference sequence). As DNA, the CDR3 is TGTGCCAGCAGCCAAGGTGAAGCGCAGTACCAAGAGACCCAGTACTTC. This gives the protein CASSQGEAQYQETQYF.

This clonotype was seen repeatedly, ten times or more. The chain carries TRBV30 and TRBJ1-1; a possible D gene is TRBD1 (6 bases). The germline CDR1 and CDR2 sequences are GTSNPN and SVGIG (reference sequence). The CDR3 runs 12 residues. V gave up 6 bases and J gave up 3 bases, with 11 bases separating them. DNA of the CDR3: TGTGCCTGTCGAGCAGGGGACACTGAAGCTTTCTTT. Amino acids: CACRAGDTEAFF.

The CDR3 sequence: CSAWAGEAFF. Written as DNA, the CDR3 is TGCAGCGCATGGGCAGGGGAAGCTTTCTTT. V is TRBV29-1 and J is TRBJ1-1, with a tentative D call TRBD1 (5 bases). This CDR3 has 10 residues. CDR1 and CDR2 (germline): SQVTM, ANQGSEA. V lost 7 bases, J lost 8 bases, and 11 bases lay in between.

For this clonotype: With a much larger clone just one base away, this may be a read error. The chain combines TRBV6-5 with TRBJ2-5; 12 nucleotides match TRBD2. Trimming cost V 4 bases and J 5 bases; bases outside gene matches: 8. The germline V gene has CDR1 MNHEY and CDR2 SVGAGI. This CDR3 is built from 16 residues. The CDR3 loop reads CASSLLRLAGDETQYF. The DNA of the CDR3 is TGTGCCAGCAGTTTGCTCCGACTAGCGGGGGATGAGACCCAGTACTTC.

This clonotype was detected many times. This chain links TRBV6-5 with TRBJ1-5; no definite D call. Germline V lookup: CDR1 MNHEY, CDR2 SVGAGI. The CDR3 is made up of 16 amino acids. V lost 0 bases to trimming and J lost 0 bases, with 9 bases between them. This CDR3 reads CASSYSNGASNQPQHF. In nucleotides, the CDR3 is TGTGCCAGCAGTTACTCGAACGGTGCTAGCAATCAGCCCCAGCATTTT.

This clonotype was counted a few times. V gene TRBV3-1 combines with J gene TRBJ2-1, with a weak D call TRBD2 (5 bases). Germline loops: CDR1 LGHDT, CDR2 YNNKEL (reference sequence). The ends were cut back, 0 bases at V and 7 bases at J, with 13 bases in the middle. The length of the CDR3 is 15 residues. In DNA form, the CDR3 reads TGTGCCAGCAGCCAAGATTCTCTAGCACGGAATGAGCAGTTCTTC. Protein product: CASSQDSLARNEQFF.

This clonotype has a count of ten or more. CDR3 in DNA: TGCGCCAGCAGCTTGGATCCTAGCGGGGGAACAGATACGCAGTATTTT. Translating gives CASSLDPSGGTDTQYF. The chain employs TRBV5-1 and TRBJ2-3; 10 bases are shared with TRBD2. Germline CDR1 and CDR2: SGHRS and YFSETQ. This CDR3 spans 16 amino acids. V lost 0 bases, J lost 3 bases, and 4 bases stayed unmatched.

The gene calls are TRBV10-3 and TRBJ1-2; a weak D match, TRBD1 (5 bases). This CDR3 is 12 amino acids long. Trimming took 11 bases from V and 1 from J, leaving 11 bases between them. Germline CDR1 ENHRY, CDR2 SYGVKD. The CDR3 sequence is CAARGDNYGYTF. For the CDR3, the DNA is TGTGCCGCCCGGGGGGATAACTATGGCTACACCTTC.

This clonotype was counted between two and nine times. This chain uses TRBV11-3 with TRBJ2-3; a weak D match, TRBD2 (7 bases). The germline V and J ends were trimmed by 2 bases and 7 bases, with 19 bases remaining between them. The CDR3 has 16 residues. Per the germline V gene, CDR1 is SGHNT and CDR2 is YENEEA. CDR3 nucleotide sequence: TGTGCCAGCAGCTTATCCGGTGGGGGGGCCTGGAATACGCAGTATTTT. Translation gives CASSLSGGGAWNTQYF.

This clonotype was observed many times. The chain has TRBV12-3 or TRBV12-4 and TRBJ1-1; D ambiguous. The CDR3 runs to 14 residues. Trimming removed 3 bases from V and 4 bases from J, with 12 bases in between. The CDR3 DNA follows: TGTGCCAGCAGTTTCTGGCGTTTGGGCACTGAAGCTTTCTTT. Translated, it gives CASSFWRLGTEAFF.

The rearrangement links TRBV6-2 or TRBV6-3 to TRBJ1-6, with 9 bases fitting TRBD1. Unmatched junction bases numbered 6, after V lost 7 bases and J lost 11 bases. This CDR3 is 13 amino acids long. Germline values: CDR1 MNHEY, CDR2 SVGEGT. The CDR3 DNA reads TGTGCCAGCACGGGACAGGGTATCGCACCCCTCCACTTT. Protein sequence: CASTGQGIAPLHF.

The table lists this clonotype with a few counts. This chain connects TRBV20-1 to TRBJ2-7; 8 bases are shared with TRBD1. With V trimmed by 5 bases and J by 4 bases, 7 bases remained unmatched. The CDR3 totals 13 residues. Germline CDR1 DFQATT, CDR2 SNEGSKA (reference sequence). The CDR3 reads CSAWTGKKYEQYF. DNA for the CDR3: TGCAGTGCTTGGACAGGGAAAAAATACGAGCAGTACTTC.

Note on this clonotype: Compared with germline, one end of the junction differs, possibly owing to a read error. The V call is TRBV2, the J call TRBJ1-5; 7 bases line up with TRBD1. The germline V gene encodes CDR1 SNHLY and CDR2 FYNNEI. The CDR3 is 14 residues long. CDR3 DNA: TGTGCCAGCAGCAGCGACAGGGTCAATCAGCCCCAGCGTTTT. Amino acids: CASSSDRVNQPQRF.

This clonotype was observed a handful of times. The chain is built from TRBV7-9 and TRBJ1-2, with 9 positions matching TRBD1. Germline CDR1 SEHNR, CDR2 FQNEAQ (reference sequence). V was pared by 3 bases and J by 8 bases, with 4 bases of the junction left unmatched. This CDR3 comprises 13 residues. This chain's CDR3 is CASSFRQGEGYTF. The CDR3 DNA reads TGTGCCAGCAGCTTTCGACAGGGGGAAGGCTACACCTTC.